This T cell receptor beta chain comes out of a study of T cells in tuberculosis. About the study: CD1B tetramers identified T cells specific for mycobacterial lipid GMM.

After thawing and overnight rest, PBMC were stained with GMM-loaded CD1B tetramer, viability dye and anti-CD3 for sorting. CD1B tetramers were loaded with Rhodococcus equi-derived C32 glucose monomycolate. The CDR3 totals 14 residues. In germline, CDR1 is SGHRS, CDR2 YFSETQ. V was clipped by 3 bases and J by 3 bases; unmatched bases: 2. TCR-alpha and TCR-beta chains were sequenced unpaired. Measured with immunoSEQ multiplex PCR; TCRdb has only the in-frame clones, and not every one. Of 80,000 to 100,000 clones listed, roughly 90% are singletons. The receptor comes from an adult woman with latent tuberculosis. The chain combines TRBV5-1 with TRBJ1-2; 10 nucleotides align to TRBD1. Sequencing used CD1b-GMM tetramer-negative cells sorted from PBMCs. CDR3 coding DNA: TGCGCCAGCAGCTATGGACAGGGGGACTATGGCTACACCTTC. It codes for CASSYGQGDYGYTF.